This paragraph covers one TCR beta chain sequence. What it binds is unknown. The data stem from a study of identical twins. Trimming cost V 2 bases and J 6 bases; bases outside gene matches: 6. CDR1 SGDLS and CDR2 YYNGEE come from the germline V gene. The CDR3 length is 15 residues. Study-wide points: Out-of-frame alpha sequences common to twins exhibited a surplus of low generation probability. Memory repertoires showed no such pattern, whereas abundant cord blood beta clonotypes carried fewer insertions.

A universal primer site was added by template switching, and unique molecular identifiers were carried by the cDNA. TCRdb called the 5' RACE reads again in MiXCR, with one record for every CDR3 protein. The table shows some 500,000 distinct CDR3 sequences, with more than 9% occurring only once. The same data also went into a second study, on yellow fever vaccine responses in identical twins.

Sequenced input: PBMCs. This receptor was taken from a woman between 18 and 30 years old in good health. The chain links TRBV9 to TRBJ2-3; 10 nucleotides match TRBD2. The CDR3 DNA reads TGTGCCAGCAGCGTGCAGCGGGAGGGTAAGGATACGCAGTATTTT. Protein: CASSVQREGKDTQYF.